This T cell receptor (beta chain) was recorded in a study of control samples from healthy donors and cancer patients. TCRdb's table, derived via immunoSEQ multiplex PCR, lists solely in-frame clones and lacks some. Among around 230,000 clones listed, 90% to 95% were seen once. The CDR3 covers 12 residues. Trimming shortened V by 0 bases and J by 6 bases, and 4 bases separated the two germline ends. Per germline, CDR1 SGHRS and CDR2 YFSETQ. Sample: blood. This sequence joins TRBV5-1 and TRBJ2-1; D ambiguous. The receptor was derived from a man aged 50 to 60 in good health. CDR3 loop: CASSLASNEQFF. DNA for the CDR3: TGCGCCAGCAGCTTGGCCTCCAATGAGCAGTTCTTC.